This entry features one TCR beta chain sequence. Assay used: immunoSEQ multiplex PCR; TCRdb lists only in-frame clones, some missing. Seen here are some 250,000 clones, roughly 88% observed once, and the top ten hold 1.9%. V lost 0 bases to trimming and J lost 3 bases, with 8 bases between them. CDR1 is MNHEY, CDR2 SMNVEV, per germline (reference sequence). The CDR3 consists of 15 residues. This record comes from a study of blood T cell repertoires in COVID-19. Sequenced input: PBMCs or T cells enriched from blood (not recorded which). The genes are TRBV27 and TRBJ1-4; D gene uncertain. This TCR was recovered from a woman between 50 and 59 years old who had recovered from COVID-19. The CDR3 spells CASSLSRRPNEKLFF. The CDR3 region has the DNA TGTGCCAGCAGTTTATCGAGGAGGCCTAATGAAAAACTGTTTTTT.